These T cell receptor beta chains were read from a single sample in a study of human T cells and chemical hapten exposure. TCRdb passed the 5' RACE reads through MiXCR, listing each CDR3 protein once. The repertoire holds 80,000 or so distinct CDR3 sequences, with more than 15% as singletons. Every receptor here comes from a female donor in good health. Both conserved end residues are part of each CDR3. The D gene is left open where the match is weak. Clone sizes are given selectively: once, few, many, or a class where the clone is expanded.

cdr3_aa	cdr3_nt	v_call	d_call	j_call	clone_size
CSVLLPQTDTQYF	TGCAGCGTACTACTCCCCCAGACAGATACGCAGTATTTT	TRBV20-1	-	TRBJ2-3	few
CASSPAGDFGSPLHF	TGTGCCAGCTCACCCGCGGGGGATTTCGGTTCACCCCTCCACTTT	TRBV18	-	TRBJ1-6	few
CASSLRGPRQETQYF	TGTGCCAGCAGCTTACGAGGGCCGAGACAAGAGACCCAGTACTTC	TRBV5-6	-	TRBJ2-5	-
CASGQDFNQPQHF	TGTGCCAGCGGGCAGGATTTCAATCAGCCCCAGCATTTT	TRBV2	-	TRBJ1-5	-
CASSLGTAQTQYF	TGTGCCAGCAGTTTAGGGACAGCGCAGACCCAGTACTTC	TRBV12-3/TRBV12-4	-	TRBJ2-5	-
CSARDSRNEQYF	TGCAGTGCTAGAGATAGTAGGAACGAGCAGTACTTC	TRBV20-1	-	TRBJ2-7	few
CAWSLGTVETQYF	TGTGCCTGGAGTTTGGGAACAGTGGAGACCCAGTACTTC	TRBV30	-	TRBJ2-5	-
CASSFDREDSPLHF	TGTGCCAGCAGTTTTGACAGGGAAGATTCACCCCTCCACTTT	TRBV27	TRBD1	TRBJ1-6	-
CASSSGQTYEQYF	TGTGCCAGCAGCTCGGGACAGACCTACGAGCAGTACTTC	TRBV5-6	TRBD1	TRBJ2-7	many
CASSTTGTDQETQYF	TGTGCCAGCAGTACAACAGGGACAGACCAAGAGACCCAGTACTTC	TRBV6-5	TRBD1	TRBJ2-5	-
CASSPWGQGIYGYTF	TGTGCCAGCAGTCCCTGGGGACAGGGGATCTATGGCTACACCTTC	TRBV6-5	TRBD1	TRBJ1-2	-
CASSTRKADSYNEQFF	TGTGCCAGCAGCACTAGAAAAGCGGACTCCTACAATGAGCAGTTCTTC	TRBV11-1	-	TRBJ2-1	-
CSAREWGQGDTEAFF	TGCAGTGCTAGAGAGTGGGGACAGGGGGACACTGAAGCTTTCTTT	TRBV20-1	TRBD1	TRBJ1-1	few
CASMAPTVNTEAFF	TGTGCCAGCATGGCCCCCACAGTCAACACTGAAGCTTTCTTT	TRBV7-9	-	TRBJ1-1	-
CASSYWTGGSEKLFF	TGTGCCAGCAGCTACTGGACAGGGGGAAGTGAAAAACTGTTTTTT	TRBV7-9	TRBD1	TRBJ1-4	-
CASNVVRDYEQYF	TGTGCCAGCAATGTCGTCAGGGACTACGAGCAGTACTTC	TRBV6-1	-	TRBJ2-7	few
CAISRSGGEKETQYF	TGTGCCATCAGTCGTAGCGGGGGGGAAAAAGAGACCCAGTACTTC	TRBV10-3	TRBD2	TRBJ2-5	-